This TCR beta chain emerged from a study of control samples from healthy donors and cancer patients. The data were produced by immunoSEQ multiplex PCR, yet TCRdb's version contains in-frame clones alone and is incomplete. The sample has about 69,000 clones, around 84% seen once. V lost 5 bases and J lost 6, with 13 bases in between. The CDR3 extends over 13 amino acids. Germline assignment: CDR1 SEHNR and CDR2 FQNEAQ (reference sequence). Source material: PBMCs. This chain joins TRBV7-9 and TRBJ1-2, with D unclear. The clonotype comes from a woman between 50 and 59 years old with lung cancer. The CDR3 DNA reads TGTGCCAGCAGCCTCAATCGATTCGATGGCTACACCTTC. Translated, it gives CASSLNRFDGYTF.